The 15 T cell receptor beta chains in this list originate from one sample, sequenced in a study of T and B cells in COVID-19 patients. Each TRB amplification used roughly 250-550 ng of genomic DNA from blood. TRB rearrangements were amplified by multiplex PCR with BIOMED2 TRB-A/B primers. A single record per CDR3 protein comes from TCRdb applying MiXCR to the multiplex PCR reads. The sample contains more than 15,000 distinct CDR3 sequences, 25% to 35% of which appear only once. Source material: blood. These receptor sequences come from a human donor who had recovered from COVID-19.

As concerns this clonotype: Compared with germline, one end of the junction differs, possibly owing to a read error. This sequence joins TRBV12-3 or TRBV12-4 and TRBJ1-4; D not resolved. CDR3 length: 14 amino acids. The CDR3 loop is CASRQWATNKKLFF. Here the CDR3 DNA reads TGTGCCAGCAGACAGTGGGCAACTAATAAAAAACTGTTTTTT.

This clonotype has a handful of counts. The J gene is TRBJ2-5, the V gene TRBV27, with 7 bases matching TRBD1. V lost 3 bases to trimming and J lost 3 bases; unmatched junction nucleotides: 10. This CDR3 is 16 amino acids long. Germline CDR1 and CDR2: MNHEY and SMNVEV (reference sequence). The CDR3 sequence: CASSLRWNDREETQYF. In DNA form, the CDR3 reads TGTGCCAGCAGTTTGAGGTGGAACGACAGGGAAGAGACCCAGTACTTC.

This clonotype came up a few times. This chain uses TRBV5-5 with TRBJ1-5, with D maybe TRBD1 (6 bases). Germline assignment: CDR1 SGHKS and CDR2 YYEKEE (reference sequence). The CDR3 length is 15 residues. The germline V and J ends were trimmed by 4 bases and 0 bases, with 11 bases remaining between them. The CDR3 bases are TGTGCCAGCAGCGTTAGGGGGGATAGCAATCAGCCCCAGCATTTT. Protein sequence: CASSVRGDSNQPQHF.

This clonotype has ten or more counts. This sequence joins TRBV5-6 and TRBJ2-7; tentatively, D is TRBD1 (6 bases). This CDR3 region has 13 residues. Between the trimmed V and J ends, which lost 2 bases and 3 bases, there was a span of 9 bases. The germline gives CDR1 SGHDT, CDR2 YYEEEE. This chain's CDR3 is CASSFTGNYEQYF. CDR3 sequence (DNA): TGTGCCAGCAGCTTCACAGGGAACTACGAGCAGTACTTC.

The rearrangement joins TRBV5-1 to TRBJ2-3, with D tentatively TRBD1 or TRBD2 (5 bases each). The CDR3 spans 13 residues. V was cut by 7 bases and J by 3 bases, with 12 bases left in between. Germline V CDR1 and CDR2: SGHRS, YFSETQ. In nucleotides, the CDR3 is TGCGCCAGCTCTGAGAGGGGAACAGATACGCAGTATTTT. Translating it yields CASSERGTDTQYF.

This clonotype showed up many times. The chain recombines TRBV19 with TRBJ1-6, with 8 bases matching TRBD1. The CDR3 is made up of 13 amino acids. J lost 9 bases, V lost 6 bases, and 4 bases had no gene match. CDR1 LNHDA and CDR2 SQIVND come from the germline V gene (reference sequence). The chain's CDR3 is CASSDRGSSPLHF. CDR3 nucleotides: TGTGCCAGTAGCGACAGGGGTTCTTCACCCCTCCACTTT.

CDR3 bases: TGTGCCAGCAGCTTAAGGGGACTAGCGACCTACGAGCAGTACTTC. Its protein is CASSLRGLATYEQYF. The chain is built from TRBV7-2 and TRBJ2-7; the match to TRBD2 covers 10 bases. The V segment lost 2 bases and the J segment 2 bases; nucleotides outside the gene matches: 3. Germline-derived CDR1 and CDR2 are SGHTA and FQGNSA. CDR3 length equals 15 residues.

The CDR3 here is CASSRMGLAVYEQYF. For the CDR3, the DNA is TGTGCCAGCAGCCGGATGGGACTAGCGGTATACGAGCAGTACTTC. This rearrangement joins TRBV7-2 to TRBJ2-7, with 11 bases matching TRBD2. J was trimmed by 4 bases and V by 5 bases; bases with no gene match: 7. The CDR3 spans 15 residues. The germline V gene has CDR1 SGHTA and CDR2 FQGNSA.

The chain carries TRBV24-1 and TRBJ1-1, with D possibly matching TRBD1 (6 bases). Germline V gene sequence: CDR1 KGHDR, CDR2 SFDVKD. Deletions cut 2 bases from V and 1 base from J, with 10 bases between. The CDR3 consists of 15 residues. CDR3 in DNA: TGTGCCACCAGTGATTCTGAACAGGGGAACACTGAAGCTTTCTTT. Translated, it gives CATSDSEQGNTEAFF.

The CDR3 protein is CASSLDSQVQETQYF. Here the CDR3 DNA reads TGTGCCAGCAGCTTGGATTCGCAGGTCCAAGAGACCCAGTACTTC. The V call is TRBV5-8, the J call TRBJ2-5; D gene uncertain. Per the germline V gene, CDR1 is SGHTS and CDR2 is YDEGEE. Trimming left V 0 bases short and J 1 base short, with 10 bases between. The CDR3 sequence is 15 residues long.

This clonotype is labeled as medium-sized. The V gene is TRBV6-1, the J gene TRBJ2-3, with D possibly TRBD1 on 5 matching bases. Germline loops: CDR1 MNHNS, CDR2 SASEGT. The CDR3 sequence is 15 residues long. Trimming left V 6 bases short and J 4 bases short, with 17 bases between. The CDR3 coding sequence is TGTGCCAGCAGCTTGGCCTTAGGGGATTCAGATACGCAGTATTTT. Protein: CASSLALGDSDTQYF.

This clonotype is deemed medium-sized. The chain employs TRBV19 and TRBJ1-4; the match to TRBD1 covers 8 bases. This CDR3 is built from 14 residues. Trimming removed 4 bases from V and 6 bases from J; junction bases left unmatched: 4. The germline V gene has CDR1 LNHDA and CDR2 SQIVND (reference sequence). The CDR3 loop reads CASSNQGAYEKLFF. The CDR3 DNA reads TGTGCCAGTAGTAACCAGGGGGCCTATGAAAAACTGTTTTTT.

The sample holds a few counts of this clonotype. The gene calls are TRBV4-3 and TRBJ2-3; no clear D gene. V was pared by 4 bases and J by 0 bases, with 11 bases between. The CDR3 consists of 15 residues. CDR1 and CDR2 (germline): LGHNA, YSLEER. DNA for the CDR3: TGCGCCAGCAGCCCCCGACAATTAAGCACAGATACGCAGTATTTT. Translating gives CASSPRQLSTDTQYF.

The V and J genes are TRBV2 and TRBJ2-1; 14 bases align to TRBD2. With V trimmed by 3 bases and J by 8 bases, 9 bases remained unmatched. This CDR3 region has 17 residues. Germline V gene data show CDR1 as SNHLY and CDR2 as FYNNEI. CDR3 nucleotide sequence: TGTGCCAGCAGTGACCTCGGGACTAGCGGGGGAGGAGATGAGCAGTTCTTC. Its protein product is CASSDLGTSGGGDEQFF. Drawing the rest from reference TRBV2 and TRBJ2-1, the complete variable domain is EPEVTQTPSHQVTQMGQEVILRCVPISNHLYFYWYRQILGQKVEFLVSFYNNEISEKSEIFDDQFSVERPDGSNFTLKIRSTKLEDSAMYFCASSDLGTSGGGDEQFFGPGTRLTVL.

The chain recombines TRBV6-2 or TRBV6-3 with TRBJ1-6, with a possible D match to TRBD1 (5 bases). The CDR3 covers 14 residues. V was pared by 1 base and J by 10 bases, with 11 bases between. Germline V gene lookup returns CDR1 MNHEY and CDR2 SVGEGT. In DNA form, the CDR3 reads TGTGCCAGCAGTTACTGGGACTCCAGCTCACCCCTCCACTTT. Translated, it gives CASSYWDSSSPLHF.